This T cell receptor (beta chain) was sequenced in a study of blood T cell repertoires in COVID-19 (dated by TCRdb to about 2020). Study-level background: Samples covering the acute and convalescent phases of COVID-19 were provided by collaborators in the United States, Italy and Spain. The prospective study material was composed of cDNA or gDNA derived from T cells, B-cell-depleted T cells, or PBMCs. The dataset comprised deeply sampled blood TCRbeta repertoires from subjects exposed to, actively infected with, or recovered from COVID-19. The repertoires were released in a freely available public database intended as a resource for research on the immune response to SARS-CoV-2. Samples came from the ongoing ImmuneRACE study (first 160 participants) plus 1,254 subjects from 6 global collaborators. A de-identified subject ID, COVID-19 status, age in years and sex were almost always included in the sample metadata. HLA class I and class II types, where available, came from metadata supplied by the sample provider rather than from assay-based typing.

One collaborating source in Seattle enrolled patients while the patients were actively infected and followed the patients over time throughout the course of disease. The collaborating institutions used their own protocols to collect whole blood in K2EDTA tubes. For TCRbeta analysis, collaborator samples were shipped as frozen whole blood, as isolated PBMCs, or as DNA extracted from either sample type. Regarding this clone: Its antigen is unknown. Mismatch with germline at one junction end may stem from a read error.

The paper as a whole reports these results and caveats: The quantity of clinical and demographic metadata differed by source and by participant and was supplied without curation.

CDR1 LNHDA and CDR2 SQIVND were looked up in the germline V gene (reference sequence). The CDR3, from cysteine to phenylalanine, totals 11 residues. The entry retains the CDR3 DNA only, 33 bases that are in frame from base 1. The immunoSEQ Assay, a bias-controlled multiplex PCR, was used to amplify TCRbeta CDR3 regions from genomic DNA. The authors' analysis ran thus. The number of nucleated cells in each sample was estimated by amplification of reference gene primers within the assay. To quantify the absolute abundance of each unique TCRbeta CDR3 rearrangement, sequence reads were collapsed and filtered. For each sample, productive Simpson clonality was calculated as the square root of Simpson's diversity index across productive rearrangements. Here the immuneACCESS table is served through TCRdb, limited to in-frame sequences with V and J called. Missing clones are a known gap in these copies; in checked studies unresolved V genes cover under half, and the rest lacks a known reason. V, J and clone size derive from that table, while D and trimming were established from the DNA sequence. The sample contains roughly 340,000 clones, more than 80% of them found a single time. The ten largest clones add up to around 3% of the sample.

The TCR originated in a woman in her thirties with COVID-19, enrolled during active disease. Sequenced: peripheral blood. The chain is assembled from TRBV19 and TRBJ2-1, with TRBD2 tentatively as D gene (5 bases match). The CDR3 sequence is CASGKTRPVIF. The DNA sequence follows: TGTGCCAGTGGTAAAACTAGACCCGTAATCTTC.